This section outlines one T cell receptor beta chain sequence together with its context. This sample is part of a study of blood T cell repertoires in COVID-19. Background on the study: The United States, Italy and Spain provided the acute and convalescent COVID-19 samples. Nucleic acid was either cDNA or gDNA, and it came from T cells, B-cell-depleted T cells, or PBMCs.

The germline V gene has CDR1 MDHEN and CDR2 SYDVKM. This CDR3 is 14 amino acids long. V lost 6 bases, J lost 6 bases, and 7 bases stayed unmatched. Original analysis: How many nucleated cells were present was estimated from reference gene primer amplification. Only in-frame clones appear in the TCRdb table, and some are missing; sequencing was by immunoSEQ multiplex PCR. That table furnishes V, J and clone size, whereas the DNA furnished D and trimming. Seen here are some 120,000 clones, roughly nine tenths observed once, and the top ten hold 1.8%. This sequence was found in a human donor with active COVID-19. The donor label of this sample is uncertain. J is TRBJ2-1 and V is TRBV28; 8 bases match TRBD1. Sequencing used peripheral blood. CDR3 sequence reads: CASRGGQGFNEQFF. CDR3 nucleotide sequence: TGTGCCAGCAGGGGAGGACAGGGCTTCAATGAGCAGTTCTTC.